The 28 T cell receptor beta chains below were found in one sample sequenced in a study of CD8+ T cells in alopecia areata. Isolated RNA was reverse transcribed into cDNA used as the sequencing template. Sequencing used immunoSEQ multiplex PCR; TCRdb keeps in-frame clones, though not all of them. The table has about 200,000 clones, 64% seen once. The treatment: oral pan-JAK inhibitor, 5-10 mg twice daily. The input for sequencing was CD4+ T cells sorted from blood, taken at week 4, from a patient treated with tofacitinib. These receptors originate from a human donor with alopecia areata.

CDR3 DNA: TGTGCCAGCAGTGGACAGGGGAGGGGTAAAACTGAAGCTTTCTTT. It translates to CASSGQGRGKTEAFF. The chain joins TRBV6-5 to TRBJ1-1; TRBD1 aligns across 9 bases. This CDR3 has 15 amino acids. Per germline, CDR1 MNHEY and CDR2 SVGAGI. V gave up 5 bases and J gave up 5 bases; unmatched junction bases: 9.

V and J are TRBV27 and TRBJ1-5; D call uncertain. Trimming shortened V by 5 bases and J by 8 bases, and 13 bases separated the two germline ends. Germline V CDR1 and CDR2: MNHEY, SMNVEV (reference sequence). The CDR3 length is 13 residues. The chain's CDR3 is CASSVREGEPQHF. The CDR3 region has the DNA TGTGCCAGCAGTGTAAGGGAGGGAGAGCCCCAGCATTTT.

This chain uses TRBV2 with TRBJ2-5; possibly TRBD1 for D (7 bases). Between the trimmed V and J ends, which lost 6 bases and 5 bases, there was a span of 13 bases. The CDR3 runs 13 residues. The germline gives CDR1 SNHLY, CDR2 FYNNEI. The CDR3 region has the DNA TGTGCCAGCAGCAGGGGGGCCGGGGAGACCCAGTACTTC. Protein product: CASSRGAGETQYF.

This clone appeared a few times. V and J are TRBV29-1 and TRBJ2-1; D is uncertain. CDR3 length equals 11 residues. Trimming took 6 bases from V and 10 from J, leaving 13 bases between them. CDR1 is SQVTM and CDR2 is ANQGSEA in the germline V gene. CDR3 in amino acids: CSVRTAQEQFF. DNA of the CDR3: TGCAGCGTGCGGACCGCACAGGAGCAGTTCTTC.

The genes are TRBV6-5 and TRBJ2-7; D is unclear. CDR3 length: 14 residues. Trimming took 6 bases from V and 7 from J, leaving 19 bases between them. Looked up from germline, CDR1 is MNHEY and CDR2 is SVGAGI. CDR3 nucleotide sequence: TGTGCCAGCAGCCTAAACCGATGGGTGAGGGAGCAGTACTTC. Protein sequence: CASSLNRWVREQYF.

The chain has TRBV5-1 and TRBJ1-1; the match to TRBD1 covers 8 bases. CDR1 and CDR2 from the germline V gene are SGHRS and YFSETQ. With 2 bases clipped from V and 0 bases from J, the junction kept 6 bases outside the gene matches. The length of the CDR3 is 16 residues. The CDR3 is CASSLSGGLMNTEAFF. CDR3 DNA sequence: TGCGCCAGCAGCTTATCAGGGGGCCTAATGAACACTGAAGCTTTCTTT.

The genes are TRBV4-1 and TRBJ2-7, with 9 bases fitting TRBD1. Trimming took 4 bases from V and 5 from J; bases not matched to a gene: 6. The CDR3 has 14 amino acids. CDR1 MGHRA and CDR2 YSYEKL come from the germline V gene. The CDR3 loop is CASSRRQGDDEQYF. CDR3 coding DNA: TGCGCCAGCAGCCGACGACAGGGGGACGACGAGCAGTACTTC.

The genes are TRBV6-5 and TRBJ2-3; tentative D call: TRBD2 (5 bases). Trimming cost V 0 bases and J 4 bases, with 11 bases left between them. The CDR3 runs 15 residues. The germline V gene has CDR1 MNHEY and CDR2 SVGAGI. CDR3 amino acids: CASSYSRAPADTQYF. The CDR3 nucleotides read TGTGCCAGCAGTTACTCGCGGGCCCCCGCAGATACGCAGTATTTT.

The chain recombines TRBV29-1 with TRBJ2-4; unclear D gene. This CDR3 comprises 14 residues. The V end was cut by 6 bases, the J end by 0 bases, with 12 bases between. The germline V gene has CDR1 SQVTM and CDR2 ANQGSEA. CDR3 coding DNA: TGCAGCGTCGCGTACGACATAGCCAAAAACATTCAGTACTTC. Translation gives CSVAYDIAKNIQYF.

V and J are TRBV4-2 and TRBJ1-6; no clear D gene. V was clipped by 6 bases and J by 0 bases, with 18 bases between them. The germline CDR1 and CDR2 sequences are LGHNA and YNFKEQ. The CDR3 sequence is 18 residues long. The CDR3 DNA follows: TGTGCCAGCAGTCTTACCTCGGGCAGGAGCTCCTATAATTCACCCCTCCACTTT. Its protein product is CASSLTSGRSSYNSPLHF.

The rearrangement links TRBV7-9 to TRBJ1-1; no clear D. Germline assignment: CDR1 SEHNR and CDR2 FQNEAQ (reference sequence). This CDR3 has 12 amino acids. With 1 base removed from V and 10 bases from J, the gap between germline ends came to 10 bases. Here the CDR3 reads CASSLDQRTAFF. Written as DNA, the CDR3 is TGTGCCAGCAGCTTAGACCAGAGGACAGCTTTCTTT.

The V gene is TRBV6-5, the J gene TRBJ2-5, with 10 bases lining up with TRBD2. V shed 4 bases, J shed 0 bases, and the junction held 5 bases outside the gene matches. Germline CDR1 is MNHEY and CDR2 is SVGAGI. This CDR3 contains 16 residues. CDR3 sequence (DNA): TGTGCCAGCAGTTTCGGACTAGCGGTGTACCAAGAGACCCAGTACTTC. This codes for CASSFGLAVYQETQYF.

This clone occurred a few times. The chain couples TRBV20-1 to TRBJ1-2; D gene ambiguous. From germline, CDR1 is DFQATT and CDR2 SNEGSKA (reference sequence). V was clipped by 4 bases and J by 8 bases, with 11 bases between them. The CDR3 spans 11 residues. As DNA, the CDR3 is TGCAGTGCTACGGACGGTAACGGCTACACCTTC. As protein: CSATDGNGYTF.

The gene calls are TRBV25-1 and TRBJ1-2, with 8 positions matching TRBD1. Germline CDR1 MGHDK, CDR2 SYGVNS. The CDR3 has 16 residues. Trimming removed 2 bases from V and 4 bases from J; junction bases left unmatched: 9. The CDR3 nucleotides are TGTGCCAGCAGTGAAGAAGTCAGGGGGCTGGGCTATGGCTACACCTTC. It is translated as CASSEEVRGLGYGYTF.

The sample holds one count of this clone. This chain uses TRBV4-3 with TRBJ1-1; a weak D match, TRBD1 (6 bases). CDR3 size: 14 residues. CDR1 and CDR2 (germline): LGHNA, YSLEER. V was shortened by 0 bases and J by 8 bases, with 13 bases between the two germline ends. In DNA form, the CDR3 reads TGCGCCAGCAGCCAAGACCTTACAGGGCGAGAAGCTTTCTTT. This encodes CASSQDLTGREAFF.

The chain is built from TRBV7-9 and TRBJ2-7; 8 bases match TRBD1. Germline CDR1 reads SEHNR; CDR2 reads FQNEAQ (reference sequence). This CDR3 has 14 amino acids. Trimming cost V 1 base and J 7 bases; bases outside gene matches: 6. CDR3: CASSLGRGLEEQYF. The CDR3 nucleotides are TGTGCCAGCAGCTTAGGCAGGGGGCTAGAGGAGCAGTACTTC. Full variable domain (remainder filled in from reference TRBV7-9 and TRBJ2-7): DTGVSQNPRHKITKRGQNVTFRCDPISEHNRLYWYRQTLGQGPEFLTYFQNEAQLEKSRLLSDRFSAERPKGSFSTLEIQRTEQGDSAMYLCASSLGRGLEEQYFGPGTRLTVT.

The chain employs TRBV7-9 and TRBJ2-5; 9 bases are a match to TRBD2. The CDR3 length is 17 residues. Looked up from germline, CDR1 is SEHNR and CDR2 is FQNEAQ (reference sequence). With V trimmed by 1 base and J by 4 bases, 10 bases remained unmatched. The CDR3 loop reads CASSLGLRGSGGETQYF. The CDR3 bases are TGTGCCAGCAGCTTAGGGTTGCGGGGTAGCGGGGGAGAGACCCAGTACTTC.

V gene TRBV5-6 combines with J gene TRBJ2-7; unclear D gene. The V gene lost 3 bases and the J gene lost 2 bases, with 12 bases spanning the gap. The germline V gene has CDR1 SGHDT and CDR2 YYEEEE. This CDR3 is built from 14 residues. CDR3 sequence (DNA): TGTGCCAGCAGCTCAGGACCCTTAACCTACGAGCAGTACTTC. Protein: CASSSGPLTYEQYF.

This clone was seen only a few times. The V call is TRBV6-1, the J call TRBJ2-2; 7 bases are shared with TRBD2. Germline trimming cut 8 bases from V and 7 bases from J; bases unmatched to any gene: 13. This CDR3 has 15 amino acids. Germline loops: CDR1 MNHNS, CDR2 SASEGT. This CDR3 is CASGSRGREIGELFF. For the CDR3, the DNA is TGTGCCAGCGGATCGCGGGGGAGGGAGATCGGGGAGCTGTTTTTT.

This chain uses TRBV29-1 with TRBJ1-1, with 7 bases lining up with TRBD1. Germline CDR1 SQVTM, CDR2 ANQGSEA. The CDR3 has 13 amino acids. V lost 6 bases, J lost 2 bases, and 6 bases stayed unmatched. This chain's CDR3 is CSVGTVLNTEAFF. As DNA, the CDR3 is TGCAGCGTCGGGACAGTTTTAAACACTGAAGCTTTCTTT.

DNA for the CDR3: TGTGCCAGCAGCCCGATGAGGGACACTGAAGCTTTCTTT. Its protein is CASSPMRDTEAFF. The chain has TRBV7-9 and TRBJ1-1; D uncertain. The CDR3 runs to 13 residues. Per germline, CDR1 SEHNR and CDR2 FQNEAQ (reference sequence). The germline V and J ends were trimmed by 5 bases and 3 bases, with 10 bases remaining between them.

This chain uses TRBV29-1 with TRBJ2-2, with D possibly TRBD2 on 5 matching bases. In germline, CDR1 is SQVTM, CDR2 ANQGSEA. This CDR3 has 10 amino acids. Trimming took 7 bases from V and 8 from J, leaving 8 bases between them. Here the CDR3 reads CSARGGELFF. The CDR3 DNA follows: TGCAGCGCTAGAGGGGGGGAGCTGTTTTTT.

The chain joins TRBV6-5 to TRBJ2-1; a weak D match, TRBD2 (5 bases). CDR1 is MNHEY, CDR2 SVGAGI, per germline. V shed 4 bases and J shed 13 bases, with 17 bases lying between them. The CDR3 loop spans 13 amino acids. The CDR3 region is CASSSPPGSGQFF. The DNA of the CDR3 is TGTGCCAGCAGTTCGCCCCCGGGATCGGGCCAGTTCTTC.

This clone was recorded a few times. This chain connects TRBV9 to TRBJ2-5, with 11 bases aligning to TRBD2. Trimming cost V 0 bases and J 4 bases; bases outside gene matches: 11. The CDR3 runs 18 residues. Germline V gives CDR1 SGDLS, CDR2 YYNGEE. CDR3 in DNA: TGTGCCAGCAGCGTAGGTCTAGCGGGGGGCGGAAGGCCAGAGACCCAGTACTTC. Translating gives CASSVGLAGGGRPETQYF.

The rearrangement joins TRBV2 to TRBJ2-2; D gene ambiguous. CDR1 is SNHLY and CDR2 is FYNNEI in the germline V gene. V lost 4 bases and J 2 bases, leaving 8 bases between the germline ends. This CDR3 is built from 14 residues. The CDR3 loop reads CASSATENTGELFF. The CDR3 DNA reads as TGTGCCAGCAGTGCGACTGAAAACACCGGGGAGCTGTTTTTT.

The V gene is TRBV6-6, the J gene TRBJ1-3, with D uncertain. The CDR3 contains 13 residues. CDR1 is MNHNY, CDR2 SVGAGI, per germline (reference sequence). V was clipped by 8 bases and J by 0 bases, with 8 bases between them. The CDR3 DNA reads as TGTGCCAGCCACACGAGCTCTGGAAACACCATATATTTT. It encodes CASHTSSGNTIYF.

This sequence joins TRBV30 and TRBJ2-3, with D unresolved. The V gene's germline CDR1 is GTSNPN and CDR2 SVGIG (reference sequence). V was trimmed by 4 bases and J by 0 bases, leaving 8 bases between them. This CDR3 spans 13 amino acids. CDR3: CAWKEPSTDTQYF. In DNA, the CDR3 is TGTGCCTGGAAGGAGCCCAGCACAGATACGCAGTATTTT.

This clone was seen a single time. The gene calls are TRBV5-8 and TRBJ2-6; D may be TRBD1 (5 bases). This CDR3 has 18 amino acids. V was shortened by 2 bases and J by 0 bases, with 15 bases between the two germline ends. Germline-derived CDR1 and CDR2 are SGHTS and YDEGEE. The CDR3 DNA sequence: TGTGCCAGCAGCTTAGGAAGACAGAGGAGCTCTGGGGCCAACGTCCTGACTTTC. Protein: CASSLGRQRSSGANVLTF. Variable domain in full (rest from reference TRBV5-8 and TRBJ2-6): EAGVTQSPTHLIKTRGQQATLRCSPISGHTSVYWYQQALGLGLQFLLWYDEGEERNRGNFPPRFSGRQFPNYSSELNVNALELEDSALYLCASSLGRQRSSGANVLTFGAGSRLTVL.